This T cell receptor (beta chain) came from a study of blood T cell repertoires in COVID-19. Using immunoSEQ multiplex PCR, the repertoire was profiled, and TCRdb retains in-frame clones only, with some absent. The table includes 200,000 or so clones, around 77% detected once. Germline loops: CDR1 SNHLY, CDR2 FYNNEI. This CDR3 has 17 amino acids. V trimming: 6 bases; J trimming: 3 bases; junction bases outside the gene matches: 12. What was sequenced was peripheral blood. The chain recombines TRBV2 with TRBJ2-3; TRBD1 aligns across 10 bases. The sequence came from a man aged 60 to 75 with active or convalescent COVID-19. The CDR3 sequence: CASSPDRGRVGTDTQYF. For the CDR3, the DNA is TGTGCCAGCAGCCCCGACAGGGGGCGAGTTGGAACAGATACGCAGTATTTT.